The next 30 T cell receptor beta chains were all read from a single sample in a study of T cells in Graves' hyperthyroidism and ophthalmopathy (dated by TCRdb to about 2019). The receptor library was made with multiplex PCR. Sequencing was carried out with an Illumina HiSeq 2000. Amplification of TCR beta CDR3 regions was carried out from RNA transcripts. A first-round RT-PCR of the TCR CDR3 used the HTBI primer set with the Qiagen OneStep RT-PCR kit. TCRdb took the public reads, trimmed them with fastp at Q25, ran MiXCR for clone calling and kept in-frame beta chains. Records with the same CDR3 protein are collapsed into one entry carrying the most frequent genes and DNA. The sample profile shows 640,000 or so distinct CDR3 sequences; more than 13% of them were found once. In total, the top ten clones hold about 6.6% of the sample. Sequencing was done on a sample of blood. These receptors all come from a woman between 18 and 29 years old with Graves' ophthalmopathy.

The CDR3 loop is CASSLTRTGGNEQFF. DNA for the CDR3: TGTGCCAGCAGCTTAACTAGGACAGGGGGCAATGAGCAGTTCTTC. The chain carries TRBV7-3 and TRBJ2-1; 10 bases are shared with TRBD1. CDR1 and CDR2 from the germline V gene are SGHTA and FQGTGA. There are 15 residues in the CDR3. V shed 0 bases, J shed 6 bases, and the junction held 2 bases outside the gene matches.

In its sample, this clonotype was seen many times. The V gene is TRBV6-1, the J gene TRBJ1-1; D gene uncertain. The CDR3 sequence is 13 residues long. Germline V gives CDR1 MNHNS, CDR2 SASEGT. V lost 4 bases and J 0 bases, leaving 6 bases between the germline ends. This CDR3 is CASSATLNTEAFF. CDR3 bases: TGTGCCAGCAGTGCCACTTTGAACACTGAAGCTTTCTTT.

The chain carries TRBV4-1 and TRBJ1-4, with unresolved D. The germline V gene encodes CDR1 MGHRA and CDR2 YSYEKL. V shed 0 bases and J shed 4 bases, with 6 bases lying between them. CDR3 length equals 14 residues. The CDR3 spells CASSQDQINEKLFF. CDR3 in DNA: TGCGCCAGCAGCCAAGATCAAATTAATGAAAAACTGTTTTTT.

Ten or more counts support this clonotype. CDR3 residues: CASSTSSHAIYNEQFF. The CDR3 region has the DNA TGTGCCAGCAGTACCTCGAGTCACGCTATCTACAATGAGCAGTTCTTC. The chain joins TRBV12-3 or TRBV12-4 to TRBJ2-1; the D is unclear. CDR3 size: 16 residues. Trimming shortened V by 5 bases and J by 3 bases, and 17 bases separated the two germline ends.

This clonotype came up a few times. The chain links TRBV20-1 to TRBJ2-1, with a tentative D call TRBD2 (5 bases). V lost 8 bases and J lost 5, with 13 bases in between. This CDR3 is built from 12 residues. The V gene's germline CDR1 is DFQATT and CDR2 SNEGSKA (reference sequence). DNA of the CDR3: TGCAGTCCTGGGCGGACTGACAATGAGCAGTTCTTC. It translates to CSPGRTDNEQFF.

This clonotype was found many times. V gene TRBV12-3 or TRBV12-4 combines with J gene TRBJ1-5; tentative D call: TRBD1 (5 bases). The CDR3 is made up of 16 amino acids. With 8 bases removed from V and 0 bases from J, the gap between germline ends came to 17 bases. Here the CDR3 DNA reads TGTGCCAGCCGTCCGGGGGTAAGGAATAGCAATCAGCCCCAGCATTTT. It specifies CASRPGVRNSNQPQHF.

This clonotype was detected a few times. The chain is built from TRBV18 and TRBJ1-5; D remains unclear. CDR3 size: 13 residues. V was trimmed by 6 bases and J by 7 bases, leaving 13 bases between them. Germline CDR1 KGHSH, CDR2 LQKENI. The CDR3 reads CASSLPGGQPQHF. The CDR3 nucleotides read TGTGCCAGCTCTTTACCCGGAGGGCAGCCCCAGCATTTT.

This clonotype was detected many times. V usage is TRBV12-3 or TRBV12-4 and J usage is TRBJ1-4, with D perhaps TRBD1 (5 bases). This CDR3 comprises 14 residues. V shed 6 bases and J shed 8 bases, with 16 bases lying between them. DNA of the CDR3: TGTGCCAGCAGCTTGGGACGGTTGGGGGAAAAACTGTTTTTT. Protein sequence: CASSLGRLGEKLFF.

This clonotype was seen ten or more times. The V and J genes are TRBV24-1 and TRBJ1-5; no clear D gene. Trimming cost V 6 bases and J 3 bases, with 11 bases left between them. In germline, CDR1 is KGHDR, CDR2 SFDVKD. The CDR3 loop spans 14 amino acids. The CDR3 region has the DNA TGTGCCACCAGTAGTGGAGTTGACAATCAGCCCCAGCATTTT. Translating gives CATSSGVDNQPQHF.

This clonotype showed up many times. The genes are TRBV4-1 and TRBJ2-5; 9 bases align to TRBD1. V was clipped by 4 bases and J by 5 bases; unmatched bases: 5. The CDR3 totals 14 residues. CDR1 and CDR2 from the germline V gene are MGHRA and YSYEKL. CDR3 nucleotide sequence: TGCGCCAGCAGCCGGGACAGGGTACGGGAGACCCAGTACTTC. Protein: CASSRDRVRETQYF.

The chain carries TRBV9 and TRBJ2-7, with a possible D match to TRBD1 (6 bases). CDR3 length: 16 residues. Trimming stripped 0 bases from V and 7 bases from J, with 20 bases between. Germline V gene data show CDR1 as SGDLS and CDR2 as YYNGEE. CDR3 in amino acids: CASSVDEGVMRGEQYF. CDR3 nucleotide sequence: TGTGCCAGCAGCGTAGATGAAGGCGTCATGAGGGGGGAGCAGTACTTC.

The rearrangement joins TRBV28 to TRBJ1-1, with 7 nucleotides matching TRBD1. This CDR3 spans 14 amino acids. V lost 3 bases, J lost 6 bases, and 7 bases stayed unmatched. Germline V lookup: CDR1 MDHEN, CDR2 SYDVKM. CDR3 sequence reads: CASSFWTGGAEAFF. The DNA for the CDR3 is TGTGCCAGCAGTTTCTGGACAGGAGGGGCTGAAGCTTTCTTT.

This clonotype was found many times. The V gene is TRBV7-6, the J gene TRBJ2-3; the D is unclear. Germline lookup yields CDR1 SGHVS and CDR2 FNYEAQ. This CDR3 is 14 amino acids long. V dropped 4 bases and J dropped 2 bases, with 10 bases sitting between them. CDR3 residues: CASSSRRSTDTQYF. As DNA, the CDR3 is TGTGCCAGCAGCTCAAGACGGTCCACAGATACGCAGTATTTT.

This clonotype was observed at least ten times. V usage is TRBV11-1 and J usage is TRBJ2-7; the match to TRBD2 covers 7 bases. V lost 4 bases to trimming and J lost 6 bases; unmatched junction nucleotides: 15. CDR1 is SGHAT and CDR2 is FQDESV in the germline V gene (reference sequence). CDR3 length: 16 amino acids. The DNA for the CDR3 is TGTGCCAGCAGCTGGGACCCGGGGAGGGCACGCCTCGAGCAGTACTTC. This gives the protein CASSWDPGRARLEQYF.

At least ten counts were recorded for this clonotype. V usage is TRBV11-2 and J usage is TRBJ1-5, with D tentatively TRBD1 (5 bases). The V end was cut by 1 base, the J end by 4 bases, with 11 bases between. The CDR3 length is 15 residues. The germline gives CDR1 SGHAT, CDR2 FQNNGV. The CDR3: CASSLGIGGNQPQHF. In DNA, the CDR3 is TGTGCCAGCAGCTTAGGGATTGGGGGGAATCAGCCCCAGCATTTT. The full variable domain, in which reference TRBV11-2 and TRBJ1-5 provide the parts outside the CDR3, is EAGVAQSPRYKIIEKRQSVAFWCNPISGHATLYWYQQILGQGPKLLIQFQNNGVVDDSQLPKDRFSAERLKGVDSTLKIQPAKLEDSAVYLCASSLGIGGNQPQHFGDGTRLSIL.

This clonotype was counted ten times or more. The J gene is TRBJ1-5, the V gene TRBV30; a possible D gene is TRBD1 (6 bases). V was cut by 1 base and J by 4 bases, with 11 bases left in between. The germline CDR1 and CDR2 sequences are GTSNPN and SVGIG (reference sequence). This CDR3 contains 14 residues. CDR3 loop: CAWSGTQGNQPQHF. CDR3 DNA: TGTGCCTGGAGTGGCACACAGGGAAATCAGCCCCAGCATTTT.

CDR3 amino acids: CSARSRDVEGYTF. CDR3 sequence (DNA): TGCAGTGCTAGGTCCAGGGATGTGGAAGGCTACACCTTC. The J gene is TRBJ1-2, the V gene TRBV20-1; D perhaps matches TRBD1 (5 bases). V was shortened by 3 bases and J by 8 bases, with 16 bases between the two germline ends. CDR1 and CDR2 from the germline V gene are DFQATT and SNEGSKA (reference sequence). The CDR3 contains 13 residues.

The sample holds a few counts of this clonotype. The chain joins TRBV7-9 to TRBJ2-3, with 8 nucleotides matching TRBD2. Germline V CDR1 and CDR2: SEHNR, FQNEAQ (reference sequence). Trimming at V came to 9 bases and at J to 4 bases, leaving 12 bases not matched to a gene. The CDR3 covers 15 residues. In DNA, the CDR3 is TGTGCCAGTCCCCCGGGGAGCGGGAGAGCAGATACGCAGTATTTT. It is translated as CASPPGSGRADTQYF. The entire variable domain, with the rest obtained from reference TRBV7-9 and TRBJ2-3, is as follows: DTGVSQNPRHKITKRGQNVTFRCDPISEHNRLYWYRQTLGQGPEFLTYFQNEAQLEKSRLLSDRFSAERPKGSFSTLEIQRTEQGDSAMYLCASPPGSGRADTQYFGPGTRLTVL.

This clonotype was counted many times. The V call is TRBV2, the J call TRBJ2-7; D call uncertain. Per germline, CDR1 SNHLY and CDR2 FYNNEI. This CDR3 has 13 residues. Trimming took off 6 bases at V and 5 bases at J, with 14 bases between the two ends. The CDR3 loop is CASRAPREDEQYF. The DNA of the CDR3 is TGTGCCAGCAGAGCCCCCCGAGAGGACGAGCAGTACTTC.

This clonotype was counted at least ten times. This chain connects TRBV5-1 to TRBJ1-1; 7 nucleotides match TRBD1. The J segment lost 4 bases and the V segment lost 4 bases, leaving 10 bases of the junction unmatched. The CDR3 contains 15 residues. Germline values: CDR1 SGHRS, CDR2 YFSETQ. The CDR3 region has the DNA TGCGCCAGCAGCCGGCGACAGGGATGGATCACTGAAGCTTTCTTT. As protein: CASSRRQGWITEAFF.

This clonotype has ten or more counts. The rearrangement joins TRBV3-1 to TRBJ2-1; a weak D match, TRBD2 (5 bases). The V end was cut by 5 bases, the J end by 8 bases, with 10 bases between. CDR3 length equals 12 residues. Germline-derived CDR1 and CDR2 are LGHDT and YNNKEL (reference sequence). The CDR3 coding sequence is TGTGCCAGCAGCACCAGAGCGGATGAGCAGTTCTTC. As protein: CASSTRADEQFF.

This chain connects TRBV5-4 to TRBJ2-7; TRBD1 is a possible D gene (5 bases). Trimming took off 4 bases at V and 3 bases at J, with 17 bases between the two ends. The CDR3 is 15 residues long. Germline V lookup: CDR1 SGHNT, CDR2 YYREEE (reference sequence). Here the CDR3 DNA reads TGTGCCAGCAGCCCCAGGGTTAAAACGGACTACGAGCAGTACTTC. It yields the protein CASSPRVKTDYEQYF. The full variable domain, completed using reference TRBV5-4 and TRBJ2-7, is ETGVTQSPTHLIKTRGQQVTLRCSSQSGHNTVSWYQQALGQGPQFIFQYYREEENGRGNFPPRFSGLQFPNYSSELNVNALELDDSALYLCASSPRVKTDYEQYFGPGTRLTVT.

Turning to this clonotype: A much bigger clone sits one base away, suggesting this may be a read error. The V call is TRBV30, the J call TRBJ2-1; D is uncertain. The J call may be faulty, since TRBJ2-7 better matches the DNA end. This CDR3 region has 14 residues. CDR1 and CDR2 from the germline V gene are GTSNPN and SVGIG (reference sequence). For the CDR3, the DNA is TGTGCCTGGAGCGGGCGTTACCTCTTAAATGAGCAGTACTTC. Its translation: CAWSGRYLLNEQYF.

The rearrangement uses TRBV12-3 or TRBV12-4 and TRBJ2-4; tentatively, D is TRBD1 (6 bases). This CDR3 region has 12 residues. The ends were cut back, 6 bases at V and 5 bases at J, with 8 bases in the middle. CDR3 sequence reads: CASSHRENIQYF. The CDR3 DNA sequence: TGTGCCAGCAGCCACAGGGAAAACATTCAGTACTTC.

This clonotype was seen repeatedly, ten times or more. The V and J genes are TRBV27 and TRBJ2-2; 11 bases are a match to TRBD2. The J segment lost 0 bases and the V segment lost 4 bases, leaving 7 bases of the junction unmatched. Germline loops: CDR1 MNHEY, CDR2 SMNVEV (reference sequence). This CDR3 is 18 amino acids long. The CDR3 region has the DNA TGTGCCAGCAGTTCCCCCGGGACTAGCGGTTCGAACACCGGGGAGCTGTTTTTT. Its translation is CASSSPGTSGSNTGELFF.

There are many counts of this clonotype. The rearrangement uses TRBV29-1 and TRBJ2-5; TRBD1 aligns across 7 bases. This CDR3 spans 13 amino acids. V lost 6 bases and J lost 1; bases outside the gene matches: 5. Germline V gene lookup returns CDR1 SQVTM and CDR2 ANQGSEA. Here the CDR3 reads CSVDRSTQETQYF. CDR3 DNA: TGCAGCGTGGACAGGTCCACCCAAGAGACCCAGTACTTC.

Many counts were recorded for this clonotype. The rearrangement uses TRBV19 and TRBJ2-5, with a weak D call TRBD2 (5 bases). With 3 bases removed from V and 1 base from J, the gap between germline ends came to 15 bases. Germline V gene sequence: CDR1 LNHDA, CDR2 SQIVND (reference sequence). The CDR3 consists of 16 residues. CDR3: CASSIAAGFSQETQYF. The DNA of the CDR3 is TGTGCCAGTAGTATCGCGGCGGGTTTCAGCCAAGAGACCCAGTACTTC.

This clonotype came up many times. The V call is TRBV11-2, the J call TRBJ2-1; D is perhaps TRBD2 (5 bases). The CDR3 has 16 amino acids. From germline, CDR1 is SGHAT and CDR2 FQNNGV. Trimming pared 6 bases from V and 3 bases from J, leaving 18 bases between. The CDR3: CASRYRTSEGYNEQFF. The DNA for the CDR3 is TGTGCCAGCAGATATAGGACCTCCGAGGGCTACAATGAGCAGTTCTTC.

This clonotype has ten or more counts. CDR3 protein: CASSRGTFNSSPREQFF. CDR3 sequence (DNA): TGTGCCAGCAGCCGCGGGACTTTTAATAGCAGCCCCAGGGAGCAGTTCTTC. The chain recombines TRBV7-9 with TRBJ2-1, with D maybe TRBD2 (6 bases). V lost 5 bases to trimming and J lost 10 bases, with 27 bases between them. The V gene's germline CDR1 is SEHNR and CDR2 FQNEAQ (reference sequence). The CDR3 runs to 17 residues.

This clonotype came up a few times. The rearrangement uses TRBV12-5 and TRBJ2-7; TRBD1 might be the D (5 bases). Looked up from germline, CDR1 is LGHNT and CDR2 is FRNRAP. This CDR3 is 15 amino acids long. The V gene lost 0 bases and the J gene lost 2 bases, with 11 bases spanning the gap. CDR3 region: CASGLVLGQAYEQYF. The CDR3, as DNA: TGTGCTAGTGGTTTGGTACTGGGGCAGGCCTACGAGCAGTACTTC. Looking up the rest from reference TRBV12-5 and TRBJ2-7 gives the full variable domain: DARVTQTPRHKVTEMGQEVTMRCQPILGHNTVFWYRQTMMQGLELLAYFRNRAPLDDSGMPKDRFSAEMPDATLATLKIQPSEPRDSAVYFCASGLVLGQAYEQYFGPGTRLTVT.